These 15 T cell receptor beta chains share one sample of origin, sequenced in a study of blood T cell repertoires in COVID-19. The repertoire was sequenced with immunoSEQ multiplex PCR; TCRdb's copy has only in-frame clones and lacks some. The sample contains under 200,000 clones, around 83% of which appear only once. Sequencing was done on a sample of peripheral blood. All receptors come from a human donor in a cohort sampled during active COVID-19.

This rearrangement joins TRBV10-2 to TRBJ2-7, with a possible D match to TRBD1 (6 bases). CDR3 length: 14 amino acids. The V end was cut by 7 bases, the J end by 4 bases, with 17 bases between. The germline V gene encodes CDR1 WSHSY and CDR2 SAAADI. The CDR3 DNA reads TGCGCCAGCATTACGAGGGACACCTCATACGAGCAGTACTTC. Protein product: CASITRDTSYEQYF.

J is TRBJ2-7 and V is TRBV6-1; 10 bases match TRBD2. CDR1 is MNHNS and CDR2 is SASEGT in the germline V gene. The CDR3 sequence is 17 residues long. The junction had 11 bases not matched to a gene; V was cut back by 2 bases and J by 4 bases. Written as DNA, the CDR3 is TGTGCCAGCAGTGAACCCGTCTTACTAGCGGGAAGGTACGAGCAGTACTTC. This encodes CASSEPVLLAGRYEQYF.

This chain joins TRBV18 and TRBJ2-3; 7 bases match TRBD1. The V gene end was trimmed by 6 bases and the J gene end by 0 bases; junction bases not matched to a gene: 3. The CDR3 runs 14 residues. Germline V gene lookup returns CDR1 KGHSH and CDR2 LQKENI. In nucleotides, the CDR3 is TGTGCCAGCTCCTCGACAGGGAGCACAGATACGCAGTATTTT. Protein sequence: CASSSTGSTDTQYF.

This clone occurred once. The genes are TRBV19 and TRBJ2-7, with D perhaps TRBD2 (6 bases). The V gene lost 2 bases and the J gene lost 5 bases, with 13 bases spanning the gap. Germline assignment: CDR1 LNHDA and CDR2 SQIVND (reference sequence). CDR3 length: 14 amino acids. The CDR3: CASSIWGRTDEQYF. The CDR3 region has the DNA TGTGCCAGTAGTATATGGGGGAGGACCGACGAGCAGTACTTC.

With respect to this clone: This sample also contains other DNA sequences that code for the same CDR3. This chain connects TRBV14 to TRBJ1-6; perhaps TRBD1 as D (6 bases). This CDR3 has 14 amino acids. Trimming took 0 bases from V and 6 from J, leaving 6 bases between them. Germline CDR1 is SGHDN and CDR2 is FVKESK. The CDR3 loop is CASSQDRGNSPLHF. As DNA, the CDR3 is TGTGCCAGCAGCCAAGACAGGGGTAATTCACCCCTCCACTTT.

This rearrangement joins TRBV6-5 to TRBJ1-1; 7 nucleotides align to TRBD1. Looked up from germline, CDR1 is MNHEY and CDR2 is SVGAGI. The V segment lost 5 bases and the J segment 4 bases; nucleotides outside the gene matches: 7. The CDR3 has 14 residues. The CDR3 loop is CASSKQGLGTEAFF. CDR3 DNA sequence: TGTGCCAGCAGTAAACAGGGGTTGGGCACTGAAGCTTTCTTT.

This chain uses TRBV19 with TRBJ2-2; tentatively, D is TRBD2 (5 bases). V lost 5 bases and J 0 bases, leaving 10 bases between the germline ends. The CDR3 loop spans 15 amino acids. Germline V gene sequence: CDR1 LNHDA, CDR2 SQIVND (reference sequence). CDR3 in DNA: TGTGCCAGTAGTGGGAGACGTACGAACACCGGGGAGCTGTTTTTT. Its translation is CASSGRRTNTGELFF.

The chain employs TRBV23-1 and TRBJ2-7; D remains unclear. TRBV23-1 is noted as an ORF with a role that remains uncertain. V was pared by 3 bases and J by 3 bases, with 12 bases between. There are 14 residues in the CDR3. CDR3 amino acids: CASSHPTRVYEQYF. Here the CDR3 DNA reads TGCGCCAGCAGTCACCCGACACGAGTCTACGAGCAGTACTTC.

This chain uses TRBV7-8 with TRBJ2-7; 7 bases map to TRBD1. The germline CDR1 and CDR2 sequences are SGHVS and FQNEAQ. V was clipped by 3 bases and J by 4 bases; unmatched bases: 6. This CDR3 is 14 amino acids long. CDR3 region: CASSFDRARYEQYF. CDR3 DNA: TGTGCCAGCAGCTTCGACAGGGCCAGGTACGAGCAGTACTTC.

This sequence joins TRBV11-2 and TRBJ2-7, with D unresolved. Deletions cut 6 bases from V and 2 bases from J, with 8 bases between. The CDR3 contains 12 residues. Germline V gene data show CDR1 as SGHAT and CDR2 as FQNNGV. The CDR3 DNA follows: TGTGCCAGCAGTCAAGACACCTACGAGCAGTACTTC. The encoded protein is CASSQDTYEQYF.

The V call is TRBV7-3, the J call TRBJ1-1; perhaps TRBD1 as D (5 bases). The CDR3 length is 13 residues. Deletions cut 5 bases from V and 4 bases from J, with 11 bases between. Germline values: CDR1 SGHTA, CDR2 FQGTGA. This chain's CDR3 is CASSAGLSTEAFF. The CDR3 DNA reads as TGTGCCAGCAGCGCAGGGTTAAGCACTGAAGCTTTCTTT.

The genes are TRBV6-5 and TRBJ2-7; TRBD1 aligns across 10 bases. Losses at the gene ends were 6 bases for V and 4 bases for J; bases not matched to a gene: 9. The length of the CDR3 is 15 residues. In germline, CDR1 is MNHEY, CDR2 SVGAGI. The chain's CDR3 is CASSPPGQGEYEQYF. Written as DNA, the CDR3 is TGTGCCAGCAGCCCCCCCGGACAGGGGGAATACGAGCAGTACTTC.

The V gene is TRBV9, the J gene TRBJ2-1; 7 bases are a match to TRBD2. CDR3 length equals 15 residues. CDR1 and CDR2 (germline): SGDLS, YYNGEE. V gave up 4 bases and J gave up 2 bases; unmatched junction bases: 6. This CDR3 is CASSPRGTTYNEQFF. Written as DNA, the CDR3 is TGTGCCAGCAGCCCCCGCGGGACTACCTACAATGAGCAGTTCTTC.

In regard to this clone: Other nucleotide sequences in the sample specify the same CDR3. The chain carries TRBV12-5 and TRBJ2-7; tentative D call: TRBD1 (6 bases). V was pared by 4 bases and J by 3 bases, with 7 bases between. CDR3 size: 12 residues. CDR1 is LGHNT and CDR2 is FRNRAP in the germline V gene. The CDR3 spells CASGSDSYEQYF. The CDR3, as DNA: TGTGCTAGTGGTTCGGACAGCTACGAGCAGTACTTC.

This sequence joins TRBV21-1 and TRBJ2-7; the table's D call of TRBD1 was not tested on the DNA. TRBV21-1 is assigned pseudogene status. This CDR3 comprises 15 residues. The CDR3 protein is CASSKGTGILYEQYF. The CDR3 DNA is TGTGCCAGCAGCAAGGGCACAGGCATACTTTACGAGCAGTACTTC.